The 26 T cell receptor beta chains reported below all come from one sample, sequenced in a study of Graves' ophthalmopathy and Graves' hyperthyroidism. Amplification of the TCR beta CDR3 regions used RNA transcripts (as template). First-round RT-PCR employed HTBI primers, with a second-round multiplex PCR after it. Each CDR3 protein is one row after TCRdb ran MiXCR on the multiplex PCR reads. This table has 900,000 to 1,200,000 distinct CDR3 sequences, around a third appearing once. Sequenced material: peripheral blood or thyroid tissue (not recorded which). The origin of the receptors is an adult man with Graves' hyperthyroidism.

The rearrangement uses TRBV24-1 and TRBJ2-5, with 11 bases identical to TRBD1. The CDR3 loop spans 12 amino acids. J lost 2 bases, V lost 12 bases, and 1 base had no gene match. CDR1 is KGHDR, CDR2 SFDVKD, per germline. In DNA, the CDR3 is TGTGCCCGGGACAGGGGGCAAGAGACCCAGTACTTC. Translated, it gives CARDRGQETQYF.

This chain uses TRBV29-1 with TRBJ2-5; the D gene is possibly TRBD2 (5 bases). V gave up 6 bases and J gave up 3 bases, with 8 bases separating them. Germline values: CDR1 SQVTM, CDR2 ANQGSEA. CDR3 length equals 11 residues. CDR3: CSVGAKETQYF. The CDR3 DNA reads TGCAGCGTGGGAGCTAAAGAGACCCAGTACTTC.

The chain couples TRBV19 to TRBJ1-2, with TRBD1 matching over 8 bases. The germline V gene encodes CDR1 LNHDA and CDR2 SQIVND (reference sequence). V was pared by 11 bases and J by 2 bases, with 4 bases of the junction left unmatched. The CDR3 covers 12 residues. The CDR3 protein is CAARTGNYGYTF. The CDR3 nucleotides read TGTGCCGCAAGGACAGGGAACTATGGCTACACCTTC.

The CDR3: CASSPGGKDSPQHF. The CDR3 region has the DNA TGTGCCAGCTCACCAGGGGGAAAGGATTCGCCCCAGCATTTT. The chain uses TRBV18 and TRBJ1-5, with D possibly matching TRBD1 (5 bases). Trimming removed 2 bases from V and 9 bases from J, with 14 bases in between. The germline CDR1 and CDR2 sequences are KGHSH and LQKENI. This CDR3 has 14 amino acids.

This clonotype was seen at least ten times. The chain is built from TRBV7-9 and TRBJ2-5; 9 bases line up with TRBD2. Trimming removed 8 bases from V and 5 bases from J; junction bases left unmatched: 15. Germline V gene data show CDR1 as SEHNR and CDR2 as FQNEAQ (reference sequence). This CDR3 is 16 amino acids long. DNA for the CDR3: TGTGCCAGCCTGCTGGGGCTAGCGGGGTTCGGGGAGACCCAGTACTTC. It translates to CASLLGLAGFGETQYF.

This clonotype showed up many times. This could be a read error, since a much larger clone is one nucleotide away. V usage is TRBV7-9 and J usage is TRBJ2-5; no firm D call. CDR3 length: 11 residues. Germline V CDR1 and CDR2: SEHNR, FQNEAQ (reference sequence). V lost 7 bases and J 5 bases, leaving 8 bases between the germline ends. CDR3 region: CASIFGETQYF. The CDR3 nucleotides are TGTGCCAGCATCTTCGGGGAGACCCAGTACTTC.

The chain recombines TRBV4-2 with TRBJ2-5; maybe TRBD2 (5 bases). CDR1 LGHNA and CDR2 YNFKEQ come from the germline V gene. Trimming cost V 4 bases and J 1 base, with 13 bases left between them. CDR3 length: 15 amino acids. CDR3 DNA: TGTGCCAGCAGCCCCCAGAGGGCGATCCAAGAGACCCAGTACTTC. This codes for CASSPQRAIQETQYF.

The V gene is TRBV10-3, the J gene TRBJ2-7; 8 bases agree with TRBD1. V was pared by 6 bases and J by 9 bases, with 7 bases of the junction left unmatched. CDR3 size: 12 residues. CDR1 ENHRY and CDR2 SYGVKD come from the germline V gene. The DNA of the CDR3 is TGTGCCATCAGCGGGGACAGGTTTCGGCAGTACTTC. It yields the protein CAISGDRFRQYF.

A remark on this clonotype: A much larger clone sits a single nucleotide away, making a read error possible. This CDR3 fails to terminate in the conserved phenylalanine or tryptophan, so it likely reflects a read error. The chain combines TRBV20-1 with TRBJ1-5; D uncertain. The CDR3 is made up of 13 amino acids. Per germline, CDR1 DFQATT and CDR2 SNEGSKA (reference sequence). The ends were cut back, 5 bases at V and 3 bases at J, with 11 bases in the middle. The CDR3 loop is CSAEVSLNQPQHL. The CDR3 nucleotides read TGCAGTGCTGAGGTGAGCCTCAATCAGCCCCAGCATCTT.

This chain links TRBV4-3 with TRBJ1-2; D remains unclear. The germline V and J ends were trimmed by 0 bases and 4 bases, with 9 bases remaining between them. CDR3 length: 14 residues. Germline-derived CDR1 and CDR2 are LGHNA and YSLEER. The CDR3 DNA reads as TGCGCCAGCAGCCAAGAGTCCCCGTCCTATGGCTACACCTTC. It specifies CASSQESPSYGYTF.

This clonotype has at least ten counts. This chain joins TRBV5-6 and TRBJ1-2; D is uncertain. The CDR3 length is 16 residues. Trimming removed 1 base from V and 0 bases from J, with 13 bases in between. Per the germline V gene, CDR1 is SGHDT and CDR2 is YYEEEE. This CDR3 is CASSLFSGRANYGYTF. In DNA form, the CDR3 reads TGTGCCAGCAGCTTGTTTTCCGGCAGAGCTAACTATGGCTACACCTTC.

The chain combines TRBV29-1 with TRBJ1-2; D is possibly TRBD1 (6 bases). This CDR3 is built from 18 residues. Germline V CDR1 and CDR2: SQVTM, ANQGSEA. V was shortened by 3 bases and J by 5 bases, with 28 bases between the two germline ends. CDR3 coding DNA: TGCAGCGTTGACAAACCACACGGGGGGCGCCTCAGAAATTATGGCTACACCTTC. The encoded protein is CSVDKPHGGRLRNYGYTF.

In regard to this clonotype: A read error may explain this, as a much larger clone is one base away. The chain uses TRBV11-2 and TRBJ2-5; D gene unclear. The CDR3 spans 15 residues. CDR1 SGHAT and CDR2 FQNNGV come from the germline V gene. CDR3 bases: TGTGCCAGCAGCCGGGCCCCCAGCACTCAAGAGGCCCAGTACTTC. This encodes CASSRAPSTQEAQYF.

This clonotype was counted between two and nine times. The V gene is TRBV6-2 or TRBV6-3, the J gene TRBJ2-2; no firm D call. CDR1 and CDR2 (germline): MNHEY, SVGEGT. V shed 2 bases and J shed 5 bases, with 9 bases lying between them. This CDR3 region has 14 residues. The CDR3 DNA reads TGTGCCAGCAGTTACGGATTAGGGACCGGGGAGCTGTTTTTT. Translation: CASSYGLGTGELFF.

The chain has TRBV10-3 and TRBJ1-1; D not certain. The CDR3 has 12 residues. Per the germline V gene, CDR1 is ENHRY and CDR2 is SYGVKD. The V end lost 8 bases, the J end lost 6 bases, and 13 bases lay between the germline ends. CDR3 in amino acids: CAIGDSGSEAFF. DNA for the CDR3: TGTGCCATCGGAGATTCGGGGTCTGAAGCTTTCTTT.

This clonotype has at least ten counts. J is TRBJ1-1 and V is TRBV10-2; D not resolved. Germline V gives CDR1 WSHSY, CDR2 SAAADI. CDR3 size: 14 residues. The germline V and J ends were trimmed by 6 bases and 0 bases, with 11 bases remaining between them. The CDR3 bases are TGCGCCAGCAGGGACCGACTTATGAACACTGAAGCTTTCTTT. Amino acids: CASRDRLMNTEAFF.

The rearrangement joins TRBV7-2 to TRBJ2-5; 11 bases are a match to TRBD2. Germline CDR1 reads SGHTA; CDR2 reads FQGNSA. The CDR3 contains 19 residues. Unmatched junction bases numbered 18, after V lost 2 bases and J lost 7 bases. CDR3 amino acids: CASSLYRLGLAESRVTQYF. In DNA form, the CDR3 reads TGTGCCAGCAGCTTATACCGCCTGGGACTAGCGGAAAGCCGAGTGACCCAGTACTTC.

This clonotype was detected many times. This chain connects TRBV29-1 to TRBJ2-7; D call uncertain. The CDR3 sequence is 16 residues long. Trimming took 1 base from V and 4 from J, leaving 20 bases between them. Germline V gene data show CDR1 as SQVTM and CDR2 as ANQGSEA. The CDR3 sequence: CSVEGGRNGYVYEQYF. The CDR3 DNA reads as TGCAGCGTTGAAGGAGGACGGAACGGCTACGTTTACGAGCAGTACTTC.

This chain connects TRBV20-1 to TRBJ1-5; 9 nucleotides agree with TRBD1. This CDR3 spans 13 amino acids. In germline, CDR1 is DFQATT, CDR2 SNEGSKA (reference sequence). V trimming: 6 bases; J trimming: 14 bases; junction bases outside the gene matches: 14. The CDR3 sequence: CSAEQGAGGYEHF. The CDR3 DNA sequence: TGCAGTGCAGAACAGGGGGCAGGTGGATACGAGCATTTT.

The chain carries TRBV29-1 and TRBJ2-7; D is possibly TRBD2 (6 bases). Germline V gene sequence: CDR1 SQVTM, CDR2 ANQGSEA. This CDR3 region has 14 residues. V lost 4 bases to trimming and J lost 2 bases, with 15 bases between them. The CDR3 sequence is CSVGVRRAPYEQYF. As DNA, the CDR3 is TGCAGCGTTGGCGTCCGGAGGGCCCCCTACGAGCAGTACTTC.

The CDR3 DNA follows: TGTGCCAGCAGCCTCGCGGACTTGAACACCGGGGCCAACGTCCTGACTTTC. This gives the protein CASSLADLNTGANVLTF. This sequence joins TRBV7-9 and TRBJ2-6; a possible D gene is TRBD2 (5 bases). The CDR3 has 17 amino acids. Germline V gene sequence: CDR1 SEHNR, CDR2 FQNEAQ (reference sequence). Trimming shortened V by 5 bases and J by 4 bases, and 18 bases separated the two germline ends.

The chain uses TRBV29-1 and TRBJ1-1; tentative D call: TRBD1 (6 bases). This CDR3 contains 12 residues. V lost 7 bases, J lost 8 bases, and 17 bases lay in between. Germline loops: CDR1 SQVTM, CDR2 ANQGSEA. CDR3 coding DNA: TGCAGCGGCTTCAGGGGCCGGGGAGAAGCTTTCTTT. Translating it yields CSGFRGRGEAFF. The full variable domain, its missing parts supplied by reference TRBV29-1 and TRBJ1-1, is SAVISQKPSRDICQRGTSLTIQCQVDSQVTMMFWYRQQPGQSLTLIATANQGSEATYESGFVIDKFPISRPNLTFSTLTVSNMSPEDSSIYLCSGFRGRGEAFFGQGTRLTVV.

The CDR3 region is CASSHRDRGFNEQYF. The CDR3 nucleotides are TGTGCCAGCAGCCACCGGGACAGGGGGTTCAACGAGCAGTACTTC. The chain links TRBV7-9 to TRBJ2-7, with 11 nucleotides matching TRBD1. Unmatched junction bases numbered 8, after V lost 5 bases and J lost 5 bases. This CDR3 contains 15 residues. From germline, CDR1 is SEHNR and CDR2 FQNEAQ (reference sequence).

The V and J genes are TRBV6-7 and TRBJ1-3; TRBD1 might be the D (6 bases). TRBV6-7 is reported as an ORF; its role is uncertain. The CDR3 runs to 18 residues. With 2 bases removed from V and 0 bases from J, the gap between germline ends came to 17 bases. The CDR3 coding sequence is TGTGCCAGCAGTTACCTAGTCGGACAGAGCCTCTCTGGAAACACCATATATTTT. It is translated as CASSYLVGQSLSGNTIYF.

This clonotype has at least ten counts. The chain couples TRBV7-9 to TRBJ1-4; D unclear. With 5 bases removed from V and 1 base from J, the gap between germline ends came to 8 bases. Germline V gene data show CDR1 as SEHNR and CDR2 as FQNEAQ (reference sequence). This CDR3 region has 14 residues. This CDR3 is CASSRRGTNEKLFF. The CDR3 coding sequence is TGTGCCAGCAGCCGCCGGGGAACTAATGAAAAACTGTTTTTT.

The rearrangement uses TRBV12-3 or TRBV12-4 and TRBJ2-7; D is uncertain. V was pared by 3 bases and J by 10 bases, with 13 bases between. The CDR3 has 12 residues. The CDR3 is CASSFGELEQYF. In nucleotides, the CDR3 is TGTGCCAGCAGTTTCGGAGAGCTGGAACAGTACTTC.